One TCR beta chain is described in this entry. TCRdb's table, derived via immunoSEQ multiplex PCR, lists solely in-frame clones and lacks some. The profile covers tens of thousands of clones, with over 80% appearing a single time and 0.42% taken by the ten largest. This sample was included in a study of technical replicates of blood from a few donors. This receptor was taken from a human donor in good health. Sequencing was performed on T cells isolated from PBMCs.

The CDR3: CASSVDSGSTDTQYF. The CDR3, as DNA: TGTGCCAGCAGTGTGGATAGCGGGAGCACAGATACGCAGTATTTT. This rearrangement joins TRBV6-1 to TRBJ2-3; 7 bases agree with TRBD2. The CDR3 spans 15 residues. After removal of 4 bases from V and 0 bases from J, the junction contained 4 bases not matched to a gene. Per germline, CDR1 MNHNS and CDR2 SASEGT.